This TCR beta chain was obtained from a study of blood T cells in healthy people across ages. A note on this clonotype: The antigen is not known.

A J-beta primer mix and a sample-barcoded 5' primer were used in a second PCR of about 7 to 12 cycles. A template-switch adaptor containing 12 random nucleotides labeled each cDNA molecule. Each CDR3 protein is one row after TCRdb ran MiXCR on the 5' RACE reads. The data contain about 730,000 distinct CDR3 sequences, 40% to 45% of them seen just once; the ten biggest clones take up 20% to 25%. Findings and limits, study-wide: Getting older went along with TCR beta diversity per million T cells dropping roughly linearly. Long-lived and aged donors differed, with more naive CD4+ cells and higher diversity in the long-lived.

The CDR3 extends over 14 amino acids. The ends were cut back, 7 bases at V and 3 bases at J, with 15 bases in the middle. The germline V gene encodes CDR1 SGHVS and CDR2 FNYEAQ. The sequenced sample was blood. This TCR was recovered from a woman in her sixties or seventies in good health. The V call is TRBV7-6, the J call TRBJ2-5; D is uncertain. The CDR3, as DNA: TGTGCCAGCACCCAGGTGGAAGGGAAAGAGACCCAGTACTTC. This gives the protein CASTQVEGKETQYF.